This TCR beta chain came from a study of shared clonotypes between healthy human individuals. The assay was immunoSEQ multiplex PCR, and TCRdb's table has in-frame clones only and misses some. The table includes 950,000 to 1,300,000 clones, around 74% detected once. CDR1 and CDR2 from the germline V gene are KGHSH and LQKENI. V lost 6 bases to trimming and J lost 1 base, with 9 bases between them. This CDR3 has 13 residues. Concerning this clone: Different DNA sequences within this sample yield the same CDR3.

Donors included only healthy HIV-negative adults lacking recent acute infections or vaccinations. The rearrangement uses TRBV18 and TRBJ1-1; no clear D. The specimen was memory CD4+ T cells sorted from blood. Subset specified: CD45RA-negative fraction. This TCR was recovered from a man between 18 and 35 years old in good health. As DNA, the CDR3 is TGTGCCAGCTCCCCATCAGGGAACACTGAAGCTTTCTTT. Translating it yields CASSPSGNTEAFF.